The 23 T cell receptor beta chains reported below all come from one sample, sequenced in a study of T cells after yellow fever vaccination (dated by TCRdb to the late 2010s). Library construction relied on 5' RACE. TCRdb shows the sequencer as Illumina HiSeq 2500. TCRdb handled the public reads itself, with Q25 trimming in fastp and clone calling in MiXCR, and kept productive beta chains. Every CDR3 protein is listed once, alongside the most common genes and DNA of its rows. The sample includes a few hundred thousand distinct CDR3 sequences, with less than 8.5% observed a single time. Roughly 0.9% of the sample goes to the ten largest clones. The intended sense of this specimen's treatment or condition label: live attenuated yellow fever vaccine strain. Specimen: CD4+ T cells sorted from PBMCs, collected 15 days after the yellow fever booster vaccination. Every receptor here comes from a man younger than 45 who received the YFV17D yellow fever vaccine.

The chain is built from TRBV19 and TRBJ2-7; D is possibly TRBD2 (6 bases). This CDR3 contains 14 residues. Germline V gives CDR1 LNHDA, CDR2 SQIVND (reference sequence). V lost 4 bases and J 0 bases, leaving 10 bases between the germline ends. The CDR3, as DNA: TGTGCCAGTAGTACCGGGCGGGACTCCTACGAGCAGTACTTC. Translated, it gives CASSTGRDSYEQYF.

The sample holds a few counts of this clonotype. This chain uses TRBV12-3 or TRBV12-4 with TRBJ2-1, with 8 bases identical to TRBD2. This CDR3 contains 15 residues. With 6 bases clipped from V and 7 bases from J, the junction kept 11 bases outside the gene matches. The CDR3 bases are TGTGCCAGCAGATCTGGGACTAGTCGAGTTAATGAGCAGTTCTTC. It encodes CASRSGTSRVNEQFF.

The V and J genes are TRBV29-1 and TRBJ1-1, with D tentatively TRBD1 (5 bases). In germline, CDR1 is SQVTM, CDR2 ANQGSEA. The CDR3 is made up of 13 amino acids. Between the trimmed V and J ends, which lost 5 bases and 1 base, there was a span of 11 bases. This chain's CDR3 is CSVLDRRNTEAFF. The CDR3 DNA reads TGCAGCGTTCTCGACAGAAGGAACACTGAAGCTTTCTTT.

This clonotype was observed at least ten times. J is TRBJ2-4 and V is TRBV12-3 or TRBV12-4; TRBD1 matches at 7 bases. Trimming cost V 3 bases and J 3 bases; bases outside gene matches: 5. This CDR3 spans 15 amino acids. The CDR3 loop is CASSFRQGGKNIQYF. Here the CDR3 DNA reads TGTGCCAGCAGTTTCAGACAGGGTGGCAAAAACATTCAGTACTTC.

This clonotype was detected ten times or more. V usage is TRBV25-1 and J usage is TRBJ2-7, with 8 nucleotides matching TRBD2. V gave up 2 bases and J gave up 4 bases; unmatched junction bases: 4. Germline assignment: CDR1 MGHDK and CDR2 SYGVNS. CDR3 size: 14 residues. In DNA, the CDR3 is TGTGCCAGCAGTGAAAGCGGGAGAGGGTACGAGCAGTACTTC. This sequence encodes CASSESGRGYEQYF.

The chain has TRBV20-1 and TRBJ1-1; D not certain. Germline assignment: CDR1 DFQATT and CDR2 SNEGSKA (reference sequence). V dropped 4 bases and J dropped 0 bases, with 12 bases sitting between them. This CDR3 comprises 14 residues. This CDR3 is CSATLPGLNTEAFF. CDR3 nucleotides: TGCAGTGCTACACTGCCTGGATTGAACACTGAAGCTTTCTTT.

Ten or more counts support this clonotype. The chain links TRBV5-1 to TRBJ2-5; D remains unclear. This CDR3 has 14 amino acids. Trimming removed 0 bases from V and 4 bases from J, with 10 bases in between. Germline V gene data show CDR1 as SGHRS and CDR2 as YFSETQ. CDR3: CASSLGSSRETQYF. The CDR3 DNA reads TGCGCCAGCAGCTTGGGCTCCAGCCGAGAGACCCAGTACTTC.

This clonotype has just a few counts. The chain links TRBV6-2 or TRBV6-3 to TRBJ2-5, with unresolved D. Germline CDR1 MNHEY, CDR2 SVGEGT. With 0 bases removed from V and 1 base from J, the gap between germline ends came to 9 bases. The CDR3 consists of 15 residues. In DNA, the CDR3 is TGTGCCAGCAGTTACTCGTTTACTATCCAAGAGACCCAGTACTTC. It yields the protein CASSYSFTIQETQYF.

At least ten counts were recorded for this clonotype. The chain is built from TRBV6-2 or TRBV6-3 and TRBJ2-1; D is possibly TRBD1 (6 bases). Germline V gene lookup returns CDR1 MNHEY and CDR2 SVGEGT. The CDR3 consists of 16 residues. Between the trimmed V and J ends, which lost 2 bases and 8 bases, there was a span of 19 bases. The CDR3 region has the DNA TGTGCCAGCAGTTACCCTATGGACAGTTGGTCCGATGAGCAGTTCTTC. Protein: CASSYPMDSWSDEQFF.

This clonotype was picked up many times. The chain recombines TRBV5-1 with TRBJ2-3, with D possibly being TRBD1 (6 bases). Germline-derived CDR1 and CDR2 are SGHRS and YFSETQ. Deletions cut 4 bases from V and 2 bases from J, with 14 bases between. CDR3 length: 15 residues. The CDR3 spells CASSLQGLATDTQYF. The CDR3 DNA is TGCGCCAGCAGCCTACAGGGATTAGCCACAGATACGCAGTATTTT. Using reference TRBV5-1 and TRBJ2-3 for the parts outside the CDR3, the full variable domain is KAGVTQTPRYLIKTRGQQVTLSCSPISGHRSVSWYQQTPGQGLQFLFEYFSETQRNKGNFPGRFSGRQFSNSRSEMNVSTLELGDSALYLCASSLQGLATDTQYFGPGTRLTVL.

This clonotype was picked up many times. This chain connects TRBV5-1 to TRBJ2-1; 8 nucleotides match TRBD1. After removal of 4 bases from V and 6 bases from J, the junction contained 24 bases not matched to a gene. The CDR3 sequence is 20 residues long. CDR1 and CDR2 (germline): SGHRS, YFSETQ. The CDR3: CASSTGQDVIWSSKGNEQFF. Here the CDR3 DNA reads TGCGCCAGCAGCACGGGACAGGACGTTATCTGGTCGTCCAAGGGCAATGAGCAGTTCTTC.

The chain recombines TRBV5-1 with TRBJ2-1, with TRBD2 identical over 7 bases. Losses at the gene ends were 4 bases for V and 1 base for J; bases not matched to a gene: 14. The CDR3 is 18 amino acids. The germline CDR1 and CDR2 sequences are SGHRS and YFSETQ. CDR3 nucleotides: TGCGCCAGCAGCCGGGGACCAGCGGGATTCCGTTCCTACAATGAGCAGTTCTTC. Residues: CASSRGPAGFRSYNEQFF.

The V and J genes are TRBV15 and TRBJ1-5; 7 bases are a match to TRBD1. Germline lookup yields CDR1 LNHNV and CDR2 YYDKDF (reference sequence). V dropped 2 bases and J dropped 6; count of bases not matched to a gene: 7. The CDR3 sequence is 15 residues long. As DNA, the CDR3 is TGTGCCACCAGCAGACCAGACAGGGATCGTCAGCCCCAGCATTTT. Its translation: CATSRPDRDRQPQHF.

This clonotype was detected many times. This chain connects TRBV5-1 to TRBJ1-3, with a tentative D call TRBD1 (5 bases). The V and J ends lost 4 bases and 4 bases respectively, with 12 bases between them. The CDR3 has 14 amino acids. The germline CDR1 and CDR2 sequences are SGHRS and YFSETQ. CDR3 protein: CASSHQGAGNTIYF. CDR3 in DNA: TGCGCCAGCAGCCACCAGGGTGCCGGAAACACCATATATTTT.

There are a few counts of this clonotype. The rearrangement joins TRBV6-1 to TRBJ1-5; D is perhaps TRBD1 (5 bases). The CDR3 consists of 13 residues. Trimming took off 7 bases at V and 7 bases at J, with 14 bases between the two ends. CDR1 is MNHNS and CDR2 is SASEGT in the germline V gene. CDR3 sequence reads: CASKGRGAQPQHF. CDR3 sequence (DNA): TGTGCCAGCAAGGGGCGGGGCGCGCAGCCCCAGCATTTT.

On this clonotype itself: A much larger clonotype is one base distant, so this may be a read error. This chain joins TRBV4-3 and TRBJ2-7, with D unresolved. The CDR3 contains 16 residues. Germline CDR1 is LGHNA and CDR2 is YSLEER. Trimming left V 0 bases short and J 2 bases short, with 14 bases between. CDR3 DNA sequence: TGCGCCAGCAGCCAAGATTATGGAAGGTTCCCCTACGAGCAGTACTTC. Protein sequence: CASSQDYGRFPYEQYF.

This clonotype was recorded at least ten times. The chain uses TRBV3-1 and TRBJ2-1; D is perhaps TRBD2 (6 bases). CDR3 length equals 12 residues. V was shortened by 3 bases and J by 9 bases, with 9 bases between the two germline ends. Germline CDR1 and CDR2: LGHDT and YNNKEL (reference sequence). CDR3 coding DNA: TGTGCCAGCAGCCAGGGGGGAGGTGAGCAGTTCTTC. Residues: CASSQGGGEQFF.

This clonotype appeared a few times. V gene TRBV10-3 combines with J gene TRBJ2-5; TRBD1 aligns across 9 bases. CDR1 is ENHRY and CDR2 is SYGVKD in the germline V gene. The junction had 9 bases not matched to a gene; V was cut back by 4 bases and J by 0 bases. The CDR3 runs to 17 residues. CDR3 in amino acids: CAISGRTGESYQETQYF. The CDR3 DNA is TGTGCCATCAGTGGTAGGACAGGGGAATCGTACCAAGAGACCCAGTACTTC.

V is TRBV20-1 and J is TRBJ2-4; possibly TRBD2 for D (5 bases). Trimming removed 2 bases at V and 0 bases at J, with 11 bases between. The CDR3 contains 15 residues. CDR1 DFQATT and CDR2 SNEGSKA come from the germline V gene (reference sequence). DNA of the CDR3: TGCAGTGCTAGACTTGGGGAGTTAGCCAAAAACATTCAGTACTTC. Translating it yields CSARLGELAKNIQYF.

In its sample, this clonotype was seen a few times. This chain uses TRBV5-1 with TRBJ2-1; tentative D call: TRBD1 (7 bases). This CDR3 spans 15 amino acids. The germline gives CDR1 SGHRS, CDR2 YFSETQ. V lost 1 base, J lost 8 bases, and 16 bases lay in between. The DNA of the CDR3 is TGCGCCAGCAGCTTGAGACAGGGAGGAGGGCATGAGCAGTTCTTC. Amino acids: CASSLRQGGGHEQFF.

This clonotype came up a few times. The rearrangement links TRBV30 to TRBJ1-6; 7 nucleotides agree with TRBD1. CDR1 GTSNPN and CDR2 SVGIG come from the germline V gene (reference sequence). Germline trimming cut 2 bases from V and 11 bases from J; bases unmatched to any gene: 12. The CDR3 length is 15 residues. The CDR3 DNA is TGTGCCTGGAGTTCTCTCCAGGGACAGTTCCCACCCCTCCACTTT. This sequence encodes CAWSSLQGQFPPLHF.

A few counts support this clonotype. The rearrangement joins TRBV5-4 to TRBJ2-2; 10 bases match TRBD2. Germline V gives CDR1 SGHNT, CDR2 YYREEE (reference sequence). V shed 2 bases, J shed 4 bases, and the junction held 5 bases outside the gene matches. The CDR3 loop spans 16 amino acids. In DNA, the CDR3 is TGTGCCAGCAGCTTAGCGGGAGGGGGTGGCACCGGGGAGCTGTTTTTT. Protein: CASSLAGGGGTGELFF.

This chain connects TRBV20-1 to TRBJ2-6; 11 bases align to TRBD1. The CDR3 runs to 18 residues. The germline V gene encodes CDR1 DFQATT and CDR2 SNEGSKA (reference sequence). V was pared by 0 bases and J by 3 bases, with 7 bases of the junction left unmatched. The CDR3, as DNA: TGCAGTGCTAGAGATACTGGACAGGGGGCTTTTGGGGCCAACGTCCTGACTTTC. Translated: CSARDTGQGAFGANVLTF.